Reported below is one T cell receptor (beta chain). Its antigen is unknown. This sample is drawn from a study of blood T cells in healthy people across ages. Study-level results: From one million sequenced T cells, diversity estimates were lower bounds.

A second PCR of 7 to 11 cycles used a sample-barcoded 5' primer and a J-beta primer mix. Researchers report that a template-switch adaptor with 12 random nucleotides tagged each cDNA molecule. TCRdb analysed the 5' RACE reads with MiXCR anew, one entry per CDR3 protein. Among 1.5 million or so distinct CDR3 sequences, 42% were seen once, and the ten largest hold about 3.8%. Every participating donor contributed 8.5 to 10 milliliters of peripheral blood through a draw. The sequenced sample consisted of blood. The receptor was derived from a woman younger than 30 in good health.

The CDR3 here is CSASLRRLNTEAFF. Here the CDR3 DNA reads TGCAGTGCTAGTTTACGCAGGTTGAACACTGAAGCTTTCTTT. The genes are TRBV20-1 and TRBJ1-1; no clear D gene. V lost 3 bases, J lost 0 bases, and 11 bases lay in between. This CDR3 region has 14 residues. Per the germline V gene, CDR1 is DFQATT and CDR2 is SNEGSKA (reference sequence).